This TCR beta chain is drawn from a study of T cell clonotyping in hematopoietic cell transplantation. Study-level findings and limits: Few recipient clonotypes overlapped donors; over 95% were de novo at given depth. No sorting was done, leaving CD4 and CD8 contributions mixed. Pathologically expanded recipient clonotypes increased progressively from day 30 to day 180 as diversity fell.

For this clone: The antigen remains undetermined.

CDR1 and CDR2 (germline): MNHEY, SVGAGI. Unmatched junction bases numbered 12, after V lost 6 bases and J lost 6 bases. The CDR3 has 15 amino acids. Time point in this sample: recipient sample about 28 days before transplant, after cytoreduction. Samples: about 28 days before transplant, then days 30, 100 and 180 after. This table comes from immunoSEQ multiplex PCR, and its TCRdb copy is limited to in-frame clones, with some not included. Seen here are about 80,000 clones, 96% observed once, and the top ten hold under 2%. The V call is TRBV6-5, the J call TRBJ2-7, with 9 bases aligning to TRBD2. The material sequenced was peripheral blood mononuclear cells, taken before stem cell transplant. The receptor's source is a woman aged 45 to 65 with acute myeloid leukemia. Some clones in this sample may be carry-over from other donors' samples. CDR3 sequence reads: CASSRSLAGPFEQYF. In nucleotides, the CDR3 is TGTGCCAGCAGCCGCAGTCTAGCGGGACCCTTCGAGCAGTACTTC.